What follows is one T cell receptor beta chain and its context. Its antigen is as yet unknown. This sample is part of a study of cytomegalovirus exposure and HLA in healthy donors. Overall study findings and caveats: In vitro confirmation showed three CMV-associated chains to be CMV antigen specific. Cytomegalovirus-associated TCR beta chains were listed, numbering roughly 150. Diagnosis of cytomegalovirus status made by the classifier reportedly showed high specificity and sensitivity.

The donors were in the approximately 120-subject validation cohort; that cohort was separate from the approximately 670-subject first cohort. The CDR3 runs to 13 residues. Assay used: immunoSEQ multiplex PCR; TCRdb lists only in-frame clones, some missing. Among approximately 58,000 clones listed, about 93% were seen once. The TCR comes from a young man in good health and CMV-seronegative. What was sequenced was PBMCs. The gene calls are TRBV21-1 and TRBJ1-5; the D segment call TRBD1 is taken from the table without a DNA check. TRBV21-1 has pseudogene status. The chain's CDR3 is CASGPIRNQPQHF. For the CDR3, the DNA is TGTGCCAGCGGGCCGATTCGCAATCAGCCCCAGCATTTT.